This T cell receptor beta chain is drawn from a study of beta chain features in type 1 diabetes. As concerns this clone: Antigen: not known.

The CDR3 runs to 15 residues. Trimming at V came to 11 bases and at J to 1 base, leaving 9 bases not matched to a gene. Germline-derived CDR1 and CDR2 are MNHEY and SVGAGI. Study-level results: TCRB CDR3 length was moderately but significantly reduced in all four CD4+ subsets of Type 1 diabetes patients. In patients and controls equally, PCR might favor templates that are shorter.

Markers CD45RO/CCR7/CD25/CD127/CD95/CD27 served to sort CD4+ naive, central memory, regulatory and stem cell-like memory cells. cDNA synthesis used the whole RNA isolate, giving expressed TCRB sequences. Some clones are missing from TCRdb's copy, which holds only in-frame ones; the method was immunoSEQ multiplex PCR. This table holds about 260,000 clones, roughly 22% found once. J is TRBJ2-2 and V is TRBV6-5; TRBD1 matches 8 bases. The receptor was isolated from a middle-aged woman with type 1 diabetes. The sequencing input was naive CD4+ T cells from blood. CDR3 region: CAVSPGQENTGELFF. The CDR3 DNA follows: TGTGCCGTTAGTCCGGGACAGGAGAACACCGGGGAGCTGTTTTTT.